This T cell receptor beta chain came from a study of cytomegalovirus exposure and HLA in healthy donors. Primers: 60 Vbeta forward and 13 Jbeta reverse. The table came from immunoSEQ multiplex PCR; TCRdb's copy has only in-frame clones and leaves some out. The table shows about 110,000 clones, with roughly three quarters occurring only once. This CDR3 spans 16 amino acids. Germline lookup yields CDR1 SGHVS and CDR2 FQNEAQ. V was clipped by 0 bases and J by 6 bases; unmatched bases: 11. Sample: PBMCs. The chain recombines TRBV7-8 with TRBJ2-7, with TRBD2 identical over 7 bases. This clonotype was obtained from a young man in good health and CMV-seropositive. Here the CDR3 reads CASSLAGGRVWGEQYF. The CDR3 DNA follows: TGTGCCAGCAGCTTAGCGGGGGGGAGGGTCTGGGGCGAGCAGTACTTC.